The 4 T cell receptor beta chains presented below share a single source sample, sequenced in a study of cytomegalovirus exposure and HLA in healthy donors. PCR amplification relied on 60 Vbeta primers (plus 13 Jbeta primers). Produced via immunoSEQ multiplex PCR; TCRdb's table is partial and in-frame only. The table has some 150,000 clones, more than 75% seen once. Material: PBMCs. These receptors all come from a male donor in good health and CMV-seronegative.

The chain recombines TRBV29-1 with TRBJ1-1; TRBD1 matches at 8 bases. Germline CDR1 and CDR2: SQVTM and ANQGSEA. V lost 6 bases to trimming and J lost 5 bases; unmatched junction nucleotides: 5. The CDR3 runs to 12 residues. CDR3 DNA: TGCAGCGTCGGACAGGGTTTGACTGAAGCTTTCTTT. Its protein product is CSVGQGLTEAFF.

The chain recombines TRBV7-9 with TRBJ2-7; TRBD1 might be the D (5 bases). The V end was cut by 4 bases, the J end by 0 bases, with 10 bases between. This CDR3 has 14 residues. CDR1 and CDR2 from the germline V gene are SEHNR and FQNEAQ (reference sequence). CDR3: CASSSGNRSYEQYF. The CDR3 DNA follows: TGTGCCAGCAGCTCAGGGAACCGCTCCTACGAGCAGTACTTC.

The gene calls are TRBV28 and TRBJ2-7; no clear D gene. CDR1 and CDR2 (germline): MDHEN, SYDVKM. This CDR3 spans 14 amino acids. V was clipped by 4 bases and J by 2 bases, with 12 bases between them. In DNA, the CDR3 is TGTGCCAGCAGTTCTAATGGGCTTACCTACGAGCAGTACTTC. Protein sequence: CASSSNGLTYEQYF.

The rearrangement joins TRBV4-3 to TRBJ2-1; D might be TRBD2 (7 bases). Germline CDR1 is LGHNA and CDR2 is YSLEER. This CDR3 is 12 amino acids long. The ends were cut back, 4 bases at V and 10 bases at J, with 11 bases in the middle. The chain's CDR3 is CASSREGGEQFF. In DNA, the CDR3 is TGCGCCAGCAGCCGAGAGGGGGGGGAGCAGTTCTTC.